The next 25 T cell receptor beta chains were all read from a single sample in a study of blood T cell repertoires in COVID-19. The assay was immunoSEQ multiplex PCR, and TCRdb's table has in-frame clones only and misses some. This sample carries 50,000 or so clones, less than 90% of them seen once, and the ten largest clones take more than 2.5%. The sample consisted of peripheral blood. Receptors were obtained from a man between 45 and 60 years old with acute or convalescent COVID-19.

The chain has TRBV6-1 and TRBJ1-2; a possible D gene is TRBD1 (5 bases). The CDR3 sequence is 13 residues long. Trimming removed 3 bases from V and 4 bases from J, with 9 bases in between. The germline V gene has CDR1 MNHNS and CDR2 SASEGT. The CDR3 sequence is CASSEAGIYGYTF. CDR3 sequence (DNA): TGTGCCAGCAGTGAGGCAGGGATCTATGGCTACACCTTC.

The chain recombines TRBV4-1 with TRBJ2-3, with 14 bases fitting TRBD2. The germline CDR1 and CDR2 sequences are MGHRA and YSYEKL. J lost 7 bases, V lost 5 bases, and 11 bases had no gene match. The length of the CDR3 is 17 residues. CDR3 protein: CASSTGTSGGSVNTQYF. CDR3 nucleotides: TGCGCCAGCAGCACCGGGACTAGCGGGGGATCCGTAAATACGCAGTATTTT.

This sequence joins TRBV20-1 and TRBJ2-5; unclear D gene. Trimming removed 5 bases at V and 2 bases at J, with 3 bases between. Germline assignment: CDR1 DFQATT and CDR2 SNEGSKA (reference sequence). The CDR3 runs 10 residues. The CDR3 region is CSASQETQYF. The CDR3 region has the DNA TGCAGTGCTTCACAAGAGACCCAGTACTTC.

The chain links TRBV5-8 to TRBJ2-1; 7 positions match TRBD2. With 2 bases clipped from V and 6 bases from J, the junction kept 5 bases outside the gene matches. Germline loops: CDR1 SGHTS, CDR2 YDEGEE. This CDR3 has 14 amino acids. The CDR3 DNA reads as TGTGCCAGCAGCTTAAGGTGGGGGGGCAATGAGCAGTTCTTC. It translates to CASSLRWGGNEQFF.

J is TRBJ2-1 and V is TRBV12-3 or TRBV12-4; 8 bases map to TRBD2. This CDR3 comprises 13 residues. J gave up 10 bases and V 4 bases, and 6 bases lay outside the gene matches. The chain's CDR3 is CASSYSGSREQFF. CDR3 nucleotide sequence: TGTGCCAGCAGTTACAGCGGGAGCCGGGAGCAGTTCTTC.

This chain joins TRBV25-1 and TRBJ1-1, with 7 bases aligning to TRBD1. This CDR3 is 13 amino acids long. Trimming cost V 3 bases and J 5 bases; bases outside gene matches: 3. Per the germline V gene, CDR1 is MGHDK and CDR2 is SYGVNS. The CDR3 sequence: CASSDGRGTEAFF. CDR3 DNA sequence: TGTGCCAGCAGTGATGGCAGGGGGACTGAAGCTTTCTTT.

This sequence joins TRBV21-1 and TRBJ1-1. TRBV21-1 is marked as a pseudogene. This CDR3 spans 14 amino acids. The CDR3 DNA follows: TGTGCCTGCGGGAGGGGGCCTAAGAACACTGAAGCTTTCTTT. This gives the protein CACGRGPKNTEAFF.

The chain links TRBV28 to TRBJ1-3; D gene ambiguous. Germline V gives CDR1 MDHEN, CDR2 SYDVKM. There are 14 residues in the CDR3. V dropped 5 bases and J dropped 4 bases, with 12 bases sitting between them. CDR3 region: CASSPDMFGNTIYF. DNA of the CDR3: TGTGCCAGCAGTCCCGACATGTTCGGAAACACCATATATTTT.

The chain employs TRBV5-8 and TRBJ2-1; 10 bases fit TRBD2. CDR3 length equals 14 residues. The germline CDR1 and CDR2 sequences are SGHTS and YDEGEE. The trim removed 4 bases at V and 8 bases at J, leaving 6 bases unmatched. CDR3 in DNA: TGTGCCAGCAGCCCCTCTAGCGGGAGCGATGAGCAGTTCTTC. Amino acid sequence: CASSPSSGSDEQFF.

The chain employs TRBV15 and TRBJ2-7; perhaps TRBD1 as D (6 bases). Trimming cost V 2 bases and J 2 bases, with 16 bases left between them. CDR3 length equals 16 residues. CDR1 is LNHNV, CDR2 YYDKDF, per germline (reference sequence). The CDR3, as DNA: TGTGCCACCAGCAGAAGTCAGACAGGCTTGACCTACGAGCAGTACTTC. The encoded protein is CATSRSQTGLTYEQYF.

In this sample, this clone turned up once. V and J are TRBV4-2 and TRBJ2-3, with 11 positions matching TRBD2. With 6 bases clipped from V and 0 bases from J, the junction kept 11 bases outside the gene matches. Germline V gene data show CDR1 as LGHNA and CDR2 as YNFKEQ. The CDR3 sequence is 18 residues long. CDR3 coding DNA: TGTGCCAGCAGAGGAGGGCTAGCGGGAGGTATAAGCACAGATACGCAGTATTTT. Translating gives CASRGGLAGGISTDTQYF.

This chain uses TRBV19 with TRBJ1-2; 9 bases are a match to TRBD1. In germline, CDR1 is LNHDA, CDR2 SQIVND (reference sequence). The V and J ends lost 8 bases and 6 bases, in that order; junction bases with no gene match: 13. This CDR3 is built from 15 residues. The CDR3 DNA reads TGTGCCAGTGGAAAGGCGGGACAGGGACTCGATGGCTACACCTTC. Amino acid sequence: CASGKAGQGLDGYTF.

The chain has TRBV19 and TRBJ2-3; 11 bases are shared with TRBD2. Germline loops: CDR1 LNHDA, CDR2 SQIVND (reference sequence). Trimming at V came to 8 bases and at J to 5 bases, leaving 9 bases not matched to a gene. This CDR3 contains 15 residues. Here the CDR3 DNA reads TGTGCCAGTTCCACGACTAGCGGGGTTTTAGATACGCAGTATTTT. Its translation is CASSTTSGVLDTQYF.

CDR3 bases: TGTGCCAGCAGCCAAAAACAGAGTTCCTATAATTCACCCCTCCACTTT. Amino acids: CASSQKQSSYNSPLHF. The chain is built from TRBV3-1 (or the pseudogene TRBV3-2) and TRBJ1-6; D unclear. This CDR3 contains 16 residues. Germline V gene lookup returns CDR1 LGHDT and CDR2 YNNKEL (reference sequence). V was shortened by 2 bases and J by 1 base, with 9 bases between the two germline ends.

This sequence joins TRBV19 and TRBJ1-1; 7 bases fit TRBD1. Germline loops: CDR1 LNHDA, CDR2 SQIVND (reference sequence). Trimming took 6 bases from V and 4 from J; bases not matched to a gene: 2. CDR3 size: 12 residues. The CDR3 sequence is CASSRGFTEAFF. For the CDR3, the DNA is TGTGCCAGTAGCAGGGGGTTCACTGAAGCTTTCTTT.

The rearrangement uses TRBV7-8 and TRBJ1-6; no clear D. This CDR3 is 15 amino acids long. V lost 1 base, J lost 5 bases, and 9 bases lay in between. Germline loops: CDR1 SGHVS, CDR2 FQNEAQ. The CDR3 nucleotides are TGTGCCAGCAGCTTAGAATCACACCATAATTCACCCCTCCACTTT. This codes for CASSLESHHNSPLHF.

The chain links TRBV3-1 (or the pseudogene TRBV3-2) to TRBJ2-1, with 10 positions matching TRBD2. The CDR3 totals 14 residues. Germline V gene data show CDR1 as LGHDT and CDR2 as YNNKEL (reference sequence). Germline trimming cut 6 bases from V and 8 bases from J; bases unmatched to any gene: 7. The CDR3 protein is CASRRTSGADEQFF. The CDR3 DNA sequence: TGTGCCAGCAGGAGGACTAGCGGTGCGGATGAGCAGTTCTTC.

This sequence joins TRBV6-5 and TRBJ1-2; 8 nucleotides agree with TRBD1. The V gene end was trimmed by 6 bases and the J gene end by 4 bases; junction bases not matched to a gene: 7. Looked up from germline, CDR1 is MNHEY and CDR2 is SVGAGI. This CDR3 contains 14 residues. Here the CDR3 DNA reads TGTGCCAGCAGCCCAGGGGGCGGCCCCTATGGCTACACCTTC. This sequence encodes CASSPGGGPYGYTF.

The chain uses TRBV6-1 and TRBJ1-1; 7 bases are shared with TRBD1. The V gene's germline CDR1 is MNHNS and CDR2 SASEGT. The V and J ends lost 2 bases and 10 bases, in that order; junction bases with no gene match: 7. CDR3 length equals 13 residues. The chain's CDR3 is CASSEQQGRSAFF. The CDR3, as DNA: TGTGCCAGCAGTGAACAACAGGGGAGGTCAGCTTTCTTT.

The chain couples TRBV19 to TRBJ1-4; D perhaps matches TRBD1 (6 bases). The germline gives CDR1 LNHDA, CDR2 SQIVND (reference sequence). This CDR3 region has 14 residues. V was trimmed by 4 bases and J by 8 bases, leaving 14 bases between them. The CDR3 nucleotides read TGTGCCAGTAGTACCAGGGGCTGGGAGGAAAAACTGTTTTTT. It encodes CASSTRGWEEKLFF.

This clone occurred a few times. The chain carries TRBV2 and TRBJ1-1, with D possibly being TRBD1 (5 bases). The V gene lost 4 bases and the J gene lost 5 bases, with 11 bases spanning the gap. CDR3 length: 13 residues. Germline V gene data show CDR1 as SNHLY and CDR2 as FYNNEI. This CDR3 reads CASSVMGGTEAFF. The DNA for the CDR3 is TGTGCCAGCAGTGTTATGGGGGGAACTGAAGCTTTCTTT. Drawing the rest from reference TRBV2 and TRBJ1-1, the complete variable domain is EPEVTQTPSHQVTQMGQEVILRCVPISNHLYFYWYRQILGQKVEFLVSFYNNEISEKSEIFDDQFSVERPDGSNFTLKIRSTKLEDSAMYFCASSVMGGTEAFFGQGTRLTVV.

This clone was observed a handful of times. The rearrangement uses TRBV6-1 and TRBJ1-6, with 8 bases aligning to TRBD1. V gave up 3 bases and J gave up 9 bases; unmatched junction bases: 4. This CDR3 is built from 14 residues. CDR1 and CDR2 (germline): MNHNS, SASEGT. CDR3 coding DNA: TGTGCCAGCAGTGAGGGACAGGCGATTTCACCCCTCCACTTT. This translates into CASSEGQAISPLHF.

The rearrangement uses TRBV10-3 and TRBJ1-2; D is uncertain. The CDR3 consists of 13 residues. The V gene lost 6 bases and the J gene lost 8 bases, with 16 bases spanning the gap. The germline gives CDR1 ENHRY, CDR2 SYGVKD. The CDR3 spells CAISLDGLWGYTF. CDR3 DNA: TGTGCCATCAGCCTAGACGGGTTGTGGGGCTACACCTTC.

The rearrangement links TRBV5-1 to TRBJ1-5, with D unresolved. The length of the CDR3 is 13 residues. Germline values: CDR1 SGHRS, CDR2 YFSETQ. Trimming pared 0 bases from V and 6 bases from J, leaving 7 bases between. The CDR3 loop is CASSLDGVQPQHF. In DNA form, the CDR3 reads TGCGCCAGCAGCTTGGACGGGGTTCAGCCCCAGCATTTT.

This chain links TRBV10-3 with TRBJ1-1, with 8 bases matching TRBD1. CDR1 and CDR2 (germline): ENHRY, SYGVKD. The J segment lost 4 bases and the V segment lost 6 bases, leaving 7 bases of the junction unmatched. The CDR3 has 14 residues. The CDR3 coding sequence is TGTGCCATCAGGAAGACAGGGGTCGTCACTGAAGCTTTCTTT. Its translation: CAIRKTGVVTEAFF.